The 22 T cell receptor beta chains reported below all come from one sample, sequenced in a study of T cell responses to AZD1222 COVID-19 vaccine. The protocol was immunoSEQ multiplex PCR, while the TCRdb copy is restricted to in-frame clones and leaves out a portion. The top ten hold 3.3% of the sample, which has about 150,000 clones, more than 85% seen once. The sample here was peripheral blood, taken 28 days after the second AZD1222 dose. Receptors were obtained from an adult who received the AZD1222 COVID-19 vaccine.

The chain joins TRBV5-1 to TRBJ2-7; 8 bases fit TRBD1. CDR1 is SGHRS and CDR2 is YFSETQ in the germline V gene. The CDR3 runs to 16 residues. V shed 1 base and J 3 bases; nucleotides not matched to a gene: 9. CDR3 region: CASSLIATGAGYEQYF. The CDR3 bases are TGCGCCAGCAGCTTGATCGCGACAGGGGCTGGCTACGAGCAGTACTTC. The full variable domain, with the rest looked up from reference TRBV5-1 and TRBJ2-7, is KAGVTQTPRYLIKTRGQQVTLSCSPISGHRSVSWYQQTPGQGLQFLFEYFSETQRNKGNFPGRFSGRQFSNSRSEMNVSTLELGDSALYLCASSLIATGAGYEQYFGPGTRLTVT.

As DNA, the CDR3 is TGTGCCAGCAGCCCCCCGGGATCCTACGAGCAGTACTTC. Encoded protein: CASSPPGSYEQYF. The J gene is TRBJ2-7, the V gene TRBV7-2; tentative D call: TRBD2 (5 bases). V was pared by 5 bases and J by 1 base, with 9 bases between. The CDR3 is 13 amino acids. Germline values: CDR1 SGHTA, CDR2 FQGNSA. The full variable domain, with the rest looked up from reference TRBV7-2 and TRBJ2-7, is GAGVSQSPSNKVTEKGKDVELRCDPISGHTALYWYRQSLGQGLEFLIYFQGNSAPDKSGLPSDRFSAERTGGSVSTLTIQRTQQEDSAVYLCASSPPGSYEQYFGPGTRLTVT.

This chain connects TRBV24-1 to TRBJ2-3; TRBD2 agrees at 8 bases. Per the germline V gene, CDR1 is KGHDR and CDR2 is SFDVKD. The trim removed 5 bases at V and 2 bases at J, leaving 5 bases unmatched. The CDR3 has 15 amino acids. For the CDR3, the DNA is TGTGCCACCAGTGCCGTAGCGGGATTCACAGATACGCAGTATTTT. Protein: CATSAVAGFTDTQYF.

V is TRBV2 and J is TRBJ2-7, with D maybe TRBD1 (6 bases). Germline assignment: CDR1 SNHLY and CDR2 FYNNEI. Trimming stripped 0 bases from V and 2 bases from J, with 11 bases between. The CDR3 sequence is 15 residues long. The CDR3: CASSEALGGAYEQYF. CDR3 bases: TGTGCCAGCAGTGAAGCGCTAGGGGGAGCCTACGAGCAGTACTTC.

This chain uses TRBV14 with TRBJ2-7, with a possible D match to TRBD1 (5 bases). Trimming took off 1 base at V and 3 bases at J, with 10 bases between the two ends. Germline V gene lookup returns CDR1 SGHDN and CDR2 FVKESK. CDR3 length equals 14 residues. CDR3 loop: CASSQAGFFYEQYF. The CDR3 DNA is TGTGCCAGCAGCCAAGCAGGGTTCTTCTACGAGCAGTACTTC.

The V and J genes are TRBV29-1 and TRBJ1-4; 9 positions agree with TRBD1. The V gene end was trimmed by 5 bases and the J gene end by 0 bases; junction bases not matched to a gene: 7. The germline V gene has CDR1 SQVTM and CDR2 ANQGSEA. The CDR3 is 16 amino acids. In DNA, the CDR3 is TGCAGCGTTACCGGGACAGGGATTGCAACTAATGAAAAACTGTTTTTT. It codes for CSVTGTGIATNEKLFF. Full variable domain (missing parts from reference TRBV29-1 and TRBJ1-4): SAVISQKPSRDICQRGTSLTIQCQVDSQVTMMFWYRQQPGQSLTLIATANQGSEATYESGFVIDKFPISRPNLTFSTLTVSNMSPEDSSIYLCSVTGTGIATNEKLFFGSGTQLSVL.

The chain recombines TRBV28 with TRBJ2-7; 7 bases agree with TRBD1. Germline values: CDR1 MDHEN, CDR2 SYDVKM. J lost 0 bases, V lost 7 bases, and 3 bases had no gene match. The CDR3 length is 13 residues. CDR3 sequence (DNA): TGTGCCAGCATCGGACAGGACTCCTACGAGCAGTACTTC. Translation gives CASIGQDSYEQYF.

The chain carries TRBV2 and TRBJ2-7, with D unclear. V dropped 6 bases and J dropped 0 bases, with 6 bases sitting between them. The CDR3 loop spans 12 amino acids. CDR1 is SNHLY and CDR2 is FYNNEI in the germline V gene. CDR3 protein: CASRQTSYEQYF. For the CDR3, the DNA is TGTGCCAGCAGGCAGACCTCCTACGAGCAGTACTTC.

This clone was observed a single time. The chain uses TRBV9 and TRBJ1-6, with unresolved D. V was trimmed by 5 bases and J by 0 bases, leaving 9 bases between them. Germline V gives CDR1 SGDLS, CDR2 YYNGEE. This CDR3 spans 15 amino acids. This CDR3 is CASRDAASYNSPLHF. DNA of the CDR3: TGTGCCAGCAGAGACGCGGCCTCCTATAATTCACCCCTCCACTTT.

The chain employs TRBV10-3 and TRBJ2-3; D is unclear. Germline CDR1 is ENHRY and CDR2 is SYGVKD. The CDR3 extends over 13 amino acids. Between the trimmed V and J ends, which lost 3 bases and 0 bases, there was a span of 4 bases. CDR3 residues: CAISEQSTDTQYF. For the CDR3, the DNA is TGTGCCATCAGTGAACAGAGCACAGATACGCAGTATTTT.

The J gene is TRBJ2-7, the V gene TRBV10-1, with D hard to call. V shed 3 bases and J shed 4 bases, with 16 bases lying between them. There are 15 residues in the CDR3. Germline CDR1 reads WNHNN; CDR2 reads SYGVQD (reference sequence). The CDR3 DNA is TGCGCCAGCAGTGATAGTCCGGCAGTCACTTACGAGCAGTACTTC. Translating gives CASSDSPAVTYEQYF.

This clone was seen only a few times. The rearrangement uses TRBV14 and TRBJ1-4; D perhaps matches TRBD1 (6 bases). Germline V gives CDR1 SGHDN, CDR2 FVKESK. The germline V and J ends were trimmed by 2 bases and 5 bases, with 12 bases remaining between them. The CDR3 has 15 residues. This chain's CDR3 is CASSQNTGRNEKLFF. The CDR3 DNA sequence: TGTGCCAGCAGCCAAAACACAGGGAGGAATGAAAAACTGTTTTTT.

The chain recombines TRBV18 with TRBJ2-7; 11 bases map to TRBD1. The CDR3 extends over 15 amino acids. Germline CDR1 KGHSH, CDR2 LQKENI. The ends lost 4 bases at V and 5 bases at J; junction bases unmatched: 7. In DNA, the CDR3 is TGTGCCAGCTCACAGGGGACAGGGGGTTCAAACGAGCAGTACTTC. The encoded protein is CASSQGTGGSNEQYF. The full variable domain, its missing parts supplied by reference TRBV18 and TRBJ2-7, is NAGVMQNPRHLVRRRGQEARLRCSPMKGHSHVYWYRQLPEEGLKFMVYLQKENIIDESGMPKERFSAEFPKEGPSILRIQQVVRGDSAAYFCASSQGTGGSNEQYFGPGTRLTVT.

The chain is built from TRBV12-3 or TRBV12-4 and TRBJ1-4; D is unclear. V lost 5 bases, J lost 8 bases, and 9 bases lay in between. The CDR3 covers 12 residues. CDR3 bases: TGTGCCAGCAGTGGGGTCGAGGAAAAACTGTTTTTT. This codes for CASSGVEEKLFF.

The V call is TRBV15, the J call TRBJ1-2; no firm D call. V dropped 3 bases and J dropped 0 bases, with 17 bases sitting between them. The CDR3 consists of 17 residues. The germline CDR1 and CDR2 sequences are LNHNV and YYDKDF (reference sequence). The CDR3 loop reads CATSSDARHIPNYGYTF. CDR3 DNA: TGTGCCACCAGCAGTGACGCTAGGCACATTCCTAACTATGGCTACACCTTC.

The chain couples TRBV7-8 to TRBJ1-5; D is possibly TRBD1 (6 bases). The germline CDR1 and CDR2 sequences are SGHVS and FQNEAQ. The CDR3 is 14 amino acids. The V gene lost 5 bases and the J gene lost 3 bases, with 11 bases spanning the gap. CDR3 sequence: CASSETGNNQPQHF. DNA for the CDR3: TGTGCCAGCAGCGAGACAGGTAACAATCAGCCCCAGCATTTT.

This CDR3 is CASSSGNQPQHF. CDR3 nucleotides: TGTGCCAGCTCGTCGGGAAATCAGCCCCAGCATTTT. V and J are TRBV28 and TRBJ1-5; D not certain. The CDR3 runs 12 residues. From germline, CDR1 is MDHEN and CDR2 SYDVKM. The germline V and J ends were trimmed by 8 bases and 4 bases, with 9 bases remaining between them.

The chain couples TRBV10-3 to TRBJ1-1; the D is unclear. The CDR3 extends over 12 amino acids. CDR1 is ENHRY, CDR2 SYGVKD, per germline. The ends were cut back, 10 bases at V and 5 bases at J, with 14 bases in the middle. CDR3 bases: TGTGCCACCCAGGAGGGAAAGACTGAAGCTTTCTTT. Translating it yields CATQEGKTEAFF.

The chain is built from TRBV19 and TRBJ2-7, with D possibly called TRBD1 or TRBD2 (5 bases each). Trimming removed 10 bases from V and 4 bases from J, with 23 bases in between. Germline-derived CDR1 and CDR2 are LNHDA and SQIVND (reference sequence). The CDR3 is 15 amino acids. The CDR3 DNA is TGTGCCACCCAACTAGGGGCAGGGTTTGGGTACGAGCAGTACTTC. Encoded protein: CATQLGAGFGYEQYF.

V and J are TRBV18 and TRBJ2-2; D tentatively reads TRBD1 or TRBD2 (6 bases each). The CDR3 is made up of 14 amino acids. Germline CDR1 is KGHSH and CDR2 is LQKENI. V lost 3 bases and J lost 5, with 10 bases in between. Here the CDR3 reads CASSPTGATGELFF. CDR3 DNA sequence: TGTGCCAGCTCACCGACGGGGGCAACCGGGGAGCTGTTTTTT.

This clone was recorded once. The DNA of the CDR3 is TGTGCCAGTAGTATAGGTCACCCGGGGTCTGGAAACACCATATATTTT. This translates into CASSIGHPGSGNTIYF. The rearrangement uses TRBV19 and TRBJ1-3; D uncertain. Germline V gene data show CDR1 as LNHDA and CDR2 as SQIVND (reference sequence). V was shortened by 1 base and J by 1 base, with 11 bases between the two germline ends. The CDR3 covers 16 residues.

CDR3 coding DNA: TGTGCCAGCAGCACACGGGGACTAGCGGGAGACTTAGCCAAAAACATTCAGTACTTC. Translating it yields CASSTRGLAGDLAKNIQYF. This sequence joins TRBV11-3 and TRBJ2-4, with 14 nucleotides matching TRBD2. Trimming removed 5 bases from V and 0 bases from J; junction bases left unmatched: 9. Germline V gene data show CDR1 as SGHNT and CDR2 as YENEEA. This CDR3 spans 19 amino acids.